The 17 T cell receptor beta chains in this list originate from one sample, sequenced in a study of T cell changes during pregnancy in multiple sclerosis (dated by TCRdb to about 2019). Preparation of the library involved the immunoSEQ multiplex PCR assay. The table was pulled from immuneACCESS by TCRdb, which kept in-frame rearrangements only. Such tables lose some clones; where checked, under half of the loss comes from unresolved V genes, and the rest has no known cause. This sample holds about 44,000 clones; roughly nine tenths were observed only once. 1.2% of the sample is held by the ten biggest clonotypes. The sample consisted of CD4+ T cells from peripheral blood mononuclear cells, taken after pregnancy. The receptors stem from a female donor with multiple sclerosis, enrolled in a pregnancy study.

The chain carries TRBV29-1 and TRBJ1-1; 8 positions agree with TRBD1. Germline CDR1 is SQVTM and CDR2 is ANQGSEA. The CDR3 consists of 19 residues. The V segment lost 5 bases and the J segment 0 bases; nucleotides outside the gene matches: 20. CDR3 sequence: CSVLVYFRTGRIVNTEAFF. The CDR3 coding sequence is TGCAGCGTTCTTGTTTACTTTAGGACAGGGAGGATAGTGAACACTGAAGCTTTCTTT.

This clone occurred once. This chain links TRBV18 with TRBJ1-1; 12 nucleotides agree with TRBD1. The V and J ends lost 2 bases and 4 bases, in that order; junction bases with no gene match: 5. This CDR3 comprises 16 residues. Looked up from germline, CDR1 is KGHSH and CDR2 is LQKENI. The CDR3 spells CASSPMGQGAGTEAFF. Written as DNA, the CDR3 is TGTGCCAGCTCACCAATGGGACAGGGGGCCGGCACTGAAGCTTTCTTT.

The chain combines TRBV6-5 with TRBJ1-3; D gene unclear. The germline V and J ends were trimmed by 6 bases and 0 bases, with 9 bases remaining between them. This CDR3 comprises 14 residues. Germline-derived CDR1 and CDR2 are MNHEY and SVGAGI. The CDR3 region is CASSHQLSGNTIYF. The CDR3 DNA reads as TGTGCCAGCAGCCATCAACTCTCTGGAAACACCATATATTTT.

CDR3: CASSYSSQTNYGYTF. CDR3 DNA: TGTGCCAGCAGTTACTCGTCGCAGACTAACTATGGCTACACCTTC. This chain connects TRBV6-5 to TRBJ1-2; D is uncertain. CDR3 size: 15 residues. Trimming removed 0 bases from V and 0 bases from J, with 8 bases in between. CDR1 and CDR2 (germline): MNHEY, SVGAGI.

The CDR3, as DNA: TGCGCCAGCAGCTTGGCACAGGAGCTCTATGGCTACACCTTC. The encoded protein is CASSLAQELYGYTF. The chain has TRBV5-1 and TRBJ1-2; maybe TRBD1 (5 bases). This CDR3 is built from 14 residues. Trimming cost V 0 bases and J 4 bases, with 10 bases left between them. Germline V gives CDR1 SGHRS, CDR2 YFSETQ. Complete variable domain (other parts from reference TRBV5-1 and TRBJ1-2): KAGVTQTPRYLIKTRGQQVTLSCSPISGHRSVSWYQQTPGQGLQFLFEYFSETQRNKGNFPGRFSGRQFSNSRSEMNVSTLELGDSALYLCASSLAQELYGYTFGSGTRLTVV.

The V gene is TRBV4-3, the J gene TRBJ1-1; TRBD1 matches at 9 bases. V lost 4 bases, J lost 1 base, and 1 base stayed unmatched. The CDR3 extends over 14 amino acids. From germline, CDR1 is LGHNA and CDR2 YSLEER. Here the CDR3 reads CASSPGQGNTEAFF. Here the CDR3 DNA reads TGCGCCAGCAGCCCGGGACAGGGGAACACTGAAGCTTTCTTT.

The V gene is TRBV5-1, the J gene TRBJ1-1; no clear D. CDR1 SGHRS and CDR2 YFSETQ come from the germline V gene. V lost 5 bases to trimming and J lost 0 bases, with 20 bases between them. The CDR3 extends over 17 amino acids. The CDR3 reads CASRSAGSVLMNTEAFF. CDR3 DNA sequence: TGCGCCAGCAGGTCGGCGGGAAGCGTTCTCATGAACACTGAAGCTTTCTTT.

The genes are TRBV19 and TRBJ2-1; D uncertain. The V gene lost 3 bases and the J gene lost 3 bases, with 12 bases spanning the gap. This CDR3 has 15 amino acids. Germline V lookup: CDR1 LNHDA, CDR2 SQIVND (reference sequence). The CDR3 reads CASSMSGSLYNEQFF. CDR3 in DNA: TGTGCCAGTAGTATGTCCGGGTCTCTCTACAATGAGCAGTTCTTC.

J is TRBJ2-7 and V is TRBV5-4; the match to TRBD2 covers 12 bases. The junction had 4 bases not matched to a gene; V was cut back by 3 bases and J by 6 bases. The germline V gene has CDR1 SGHNT and CDR2 YYREEE (reference sequence). The CDR3 totals 14 residues. CDR3 sequence reads: CASSSASGRGEQYF. The CDR3 nucleotides read TGTGCCAGCAGCTCCGCTAGCGGGAGGGGCGAGCAGTACTTC.

V is TRBV18 and J is TRBJ2-2; D gene ambiguous. The length of the CDR3 is 17 residues. CDR1 and CDR2 (germline): KGHSH, LQKENI. Deletions cut 2 bases from V and 0 bases from J, with 13 bases between. DNA for the CDR3: TGTGCCAGCTCACCAGCCGTCGAGGTCACGAACACCGGGGAGCTGTTTTTT. This translates into CASSPAVEVTNTGELFF.

The chain carries TRBV18 and TRBJ1-1, with D possibly TRBD1 on 6 matching bases. Germline CDR1 and CDR2: KGHSH and LQKENI. V lost 5 bases and J lost 0, with 16 bases in between. The CDR3 contains 16 residues. The CDR3 reads CASSYTGSLMNTEAFF. The CDR3 nucleotides are TGTGCCAGCTCATATACAGGGTCCCTAATGAACACTGAAGCTTTCTTT.

The chain joins TRBV2 to TRBJ1-1; no reliable D call. V lost 7 bases and J 2 bases, leaving 14 bases between the germline ends. Germline-derived CDR1 and CDR2 are SNHLY and FYNNEI. CDR3 length equals 14 residues. In DNA form, the CDR3 reads TGTGCCAGCAAGAGGTTTCGGAGCAACACTGAAGCTTTCTTT. Translated, it gives CASKRFRSNTEAFF.

V gene TRBV2 combines with J gene TRBJ2-1; D is possibly TRBD2 (5 bases). This CDR3 contains 14 residues. Trimming shortened V by 4 bases and J by 4 bases, and 11 bases separated the two germline ends. Germline-derived CDR1 and CDR2 are SNHLY and FYNNEI. This CDR3 is CASSVLAKYNEQFF. The CDR3 DNA sequence: TGTGCCAGCAGTGTTTTAGCGAAATACAATGAGCAGTTCTTC.

V gene TRBV6-5 combines with J gene TRBJ1-1; 7 nucleotides line up with TRBD1. V lost 6 bases to trimming and J lost 3 bases; unmatched junction nucleotides: 10. The CDR3 contains 15 residues. Germline V gene sequence: CDR1 MNHEY, CDR2 SVGAGI. CDR3 coding DNA: TGTGCCAGCAGCCGAGGGACAGTTTCCGACACTGAAGCTTTCTTT. The encoded protein is CASSRGTVSDTEAFF.

The CDR3 region has the DNA TGTGCCAGCTCATCCCTAGCGGGAGCCGACAATGAGCAGTTCTTC. Protein: CASSSLAGADNEQFF. This rearrangement joins TRBV18 to TRBJ2-1, with TRBD2 matching 10 bases. Per the germline V gene, CDR1 is KGHSH and CDR2 is LQKENI. With V trimmed by 5 bases and J by 5 bases, 6 bases remained unmatched. The CDR3 loop spans 15 amino acids.

The chain couples TRBV11-2 to TRBJ2-3; 10 positions match TRBD2. The germline gives CDR1 SGHAT, CDR2 FQNNGV. The CDR3 extends over 15 amino acids. The V gene end was trimmed by 6 bases and the J gene end by 4 bases; junction bases not matched to a gene: 7. The CDR3 spells CASSLDSGRPDTQYF. The CDR3 DNA sequence: TGTGCCAGCAGTCTTGATAGCGGGAGGCCAGATACGCAGTATTTT.

The chain links TRBV9 to TRBJ2-5; the D is unclear. The CDR3 has 15 residues. V shed 2 bases and J shed 4 bases, with 15 bases lying between them. In germline, CDR1 is SGDLS, CDR2 YYNGEE. CDR3 nucleotides: TGTGCCAGCAGCGTCGGAAACGCCCTAGGAGAGACCCAGTACTTC. Amino acids: CASSVGNALGETQYF. The variable domain in full, with the rest retrieved from reference TRBV9 and TRBJ2-5, is DSGVTQTPKHLITATGQRVTLRCSPRSGDLSVYWYQQSLDQGLQFLIQYYNGEERAKGNILERFSAQQFPDLHSELNLSSLELGDSALYFCASSVGNALGETQYFGPGTRLLVL.